One TCR beta chain is described in this entry. Its antigen remains unidentified. This specimen belongs to a study of CD4 T cells in relation to SARS-CoV-2 and coronaviruses. Study in general: After approximately 10 days of antigen culture, PBMC TCR beta CDR3s were sequenced. Findings and limits, study-wide: Approximately 65% of donors had memory CD4+ clonotypes crossrecognizing SARS-CoV-2 and common cold coronavirus spike.

The CDR3 has 15 residues. The V gene lost 4 bases and the J gene lost 2 bases, with 14 bases spanning the gap. Germline V gene lookup returns CDR1 SGHAT and CDR2 FQNNGV. CD4+ T cells from unexposed donors were obtained before the COVID-19 pandemic (2011-2018). The cells were cultured for about ten days before CD4+ T cells were isolated. Unexposed-donor CD4+ T cells were probed with SARS-CoV-2 S/N and four cold-coronavirus spikes, cells permitting. TCRdb's table, derived via immunoSEQ multiplex PCR, lists solely in-frame clones and lacks some. This table holds more than 15,000 clones, over 80% found once.

The sample was CD4+ T cells from PBMCs, cultured in vitro. The TCR was taken from a human donor in good health. The chain recombines TRBV11-2 with TRBJ2-5; a weak D match, TRBD1 (5 bases). This CDR3 is CASSSQGDRQETQYF. The CDR3 nucleotides read TGTGCCAGCAGCTCCCAGGGTGATCGGCAAGAGACCCAGTACTTC. Based on the CDR3 plus reference TRBV11-2 and TRBJ2-5, the full variable domain is EAGVAQSPRYKIIEKRQSVAFWCNPISGHATLYWYQQILGQGPKLLIQFQNNGVVDDSQLPKDRFSAERLKGVDSTLKIQPAKLEDSAVYLCASSSQGDRQETQYFGPGTRLLVL.